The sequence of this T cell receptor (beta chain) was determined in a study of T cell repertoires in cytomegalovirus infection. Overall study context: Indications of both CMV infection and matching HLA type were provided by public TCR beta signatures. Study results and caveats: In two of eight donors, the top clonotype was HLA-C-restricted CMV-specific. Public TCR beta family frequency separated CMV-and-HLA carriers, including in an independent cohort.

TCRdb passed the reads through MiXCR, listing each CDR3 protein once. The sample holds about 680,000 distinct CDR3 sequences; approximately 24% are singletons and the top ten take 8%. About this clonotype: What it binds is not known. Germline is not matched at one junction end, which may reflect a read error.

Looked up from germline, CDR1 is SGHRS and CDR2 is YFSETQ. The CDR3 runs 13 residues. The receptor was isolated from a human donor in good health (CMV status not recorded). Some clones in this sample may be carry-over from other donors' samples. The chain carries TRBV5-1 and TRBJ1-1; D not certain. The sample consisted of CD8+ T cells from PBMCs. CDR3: CTSSSSPGTEAFF. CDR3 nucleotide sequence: TGCACCAGCAGCTCCTCACCGGGCACTGAAGCTTTCTTT.